This T cell receptor beta chain was recovered during a study of glioma-infiltrating T cells. Using RNA template, CDR3s of TCR alpha and beta were amplified with iRepertoire arm-PCR. TCRdb re-analysed the multiplex PCR reads in MiXCR, keeping a single row per CDR3 protein. The data show approximately 110,000 distinct CDR3 sequences, 20% to 25% seen once. Germline values: CDR1 DFQATT, CDR2 SNEGSKA (reference sequence). The CDR3 covers 13 residues. As to this clonotype: A read error may explain this, as a much larger clone is one base away.

This clonotype originated in a human donor with low-grade glioma or glioblastoma, undergoing nonglioma brain surgery, or in good health (not recorded which). Sequencing was performed on glioma tissue, nonneoplastic brain tissue, or PBMCs (not recorded which). V and J are TRBV20-1 and TRBJ2-7, with D hard to call. The CDR3 DNA is TGCGGTGTCCACGTGGTGAGCGCCTACGAGCAGTACTTC. This translates into CGVHVVSAYEQYF.